The clone carrying this TCR beta chain has a count of ten or more. As yet, its antigen is unknown. Time point indicated: newly diagnosed GD, antithyroid drugs for less than 3 months. Preparation of the TCR library used RNA extracted from PBMCs. The data belong to a study of regulatory T cells in long-lasting Graves disease. Overall study findings and caveats: Favored gene segments in persistent disease were TRBV28, TRBJ1-2 and TRBJ2-5.

Trimming took 6 bases from V and 0 from J, leaving 11 bases between them. The CDR3 extends over 14 amino acids. CDR1 is MNHNS, CDR2 SASEGT, per germline. Sequencing libraries for TCR beta were prepared with iRepertoire HTBI primers and Arm-PCR of CDR3 regions. TCRdb fed the multiplex PCR reads into MiXCR, producing one record per CDR3 protein. Of more than 300,000 distinct CDR3 sequences listed, around 16% were seen once; the top ten hold about 19%. The same sample was also studied in work on T cells in Graves' hyperthyroidism and ophthalmopathy. Turning to that study: Initially, a first-round RT-PCR of the TCR CDR3 employed the HTBI primer set.

This chain joins TRBV6-1 and TRBJ1-1; D gene uncertain. Sequencing was performed on peripheral blood mononuclear cells (PBMCs), taken at new diagnosis, from a patient treated with antithyroid drugs. This clonotype originated in a woman in her late teens or twenties with Graves disease. CDR3 bases: TGTGCCAGCAGGGTGGGCTTCCTGAACACTGAAGCTTTCTTT. Translated, it gives CASRVGFLNTEAFF.